Below are 4 T cell receptor beta chains sequenced from a single sample in a study of CD8+ T cells in alopecia areata. Described treatment: oral pan-JAK inhibitor, 5-10 mg twice daily. Sequencing relied on a cDNA template that was reverse transcribed from extracted RNA. This table comes from immunoSEQ multiplex PCR, and its TCRdb copy is limited to in-frame clones, with some not included. The sample consists of fewer than 110,000 clones, 55% to 75% of them appearing once. Source: CD8+ T cells sorted from blood, taken at approximately week 56, from a patient treated with tofacitinib. Every receptor here comes from a human donor with alopecia areata.

Here the CDR3 DNA reads TGCGCCAGCACCGACGGATCCTACGAGCAGTACTTC. This translates into CASTDGSYEQYF. The chain recombines TRBV5-1 with TRBJ2-7; D is ambiguous. V gave up 6 bases and J gave up 1 base, with 8 bases separating them. CDR1 and CDR2 (germline): SGHRS, YFSETQ. CDR3 length equals 12 residues.

This clone turned up a few times. CDR3 amino acids: CASSYERGETDTQYF. The CDR3 bases are TGTGCCAGCAGCTACGAAAGAGGGGAGACAGATACGCAGTATTTT. The V call is TRBV14, the J call TRBJ2-3, with D perhaps TRBD1 or TRBD2 (5 bases each). This CDR3 comprises 15 residues. In germline, CDR1 is SGHDN, CDR2 FVKESK. The V end was cut by 5 bases, the J end by 3 bases, with 15 bases between.

V is TRBV27 and J is TRBJ1-5, with TRBD1 as a possible D gene (5 bases). Germline lookup yields CDR1 MNHEY and CDR2 SMNVEV (reference sequence). Trimming took 4 bases from V and 0 from J, leaving 16 bases between them. The CDR3 consists of 17 residues. The chain's CDR3 is CASSSTWTSYSNQPQHF. CDR3 in DNA: TGTGCCAGCAGTTCCACTTGGACAAGTTATAGCAATCAGCCCCAGCATTTT.

V and J are TRBV20-1 and TRBJ1-1, with D possibly TRBD1 on 5 matching bases. The CDR3 is 9 residues long. The germline V and J ends were trimmed by 5 bases and 7 bases, with 5 bases remaining between them. CDR1 is DFQATT, CDR2 SNEGSKA, per germline (reference sequence). For the CDR3, the DNA is TGCAGTGCTGGGGGTGAAGCTTTCTTT. It specifies CSAGGEAFF.